This T cell receptor (beta chain) came from a study of blood T cell repertoires in COVID-19. Study in general: Sample material is recorded as cDNA or gDNA derived from T cells, B-cell-depleted T cells, or PBMCs.

Sequenced by immunoSEQ multiplex PCR; TCRdb stores in-frame clones only, minus some. The sample holds fewer than 250,000 clones, about four fifths seen once. Across about two dozen US areas, participants ranged in age from about 18 to 89 years. Clinical histories supplied by participants themselves formed the basis of cohort assignment. A PCR-confirmed or clinician-diagnosed COVID-19 case had contacted exposed participants within 2 weeks of entry. The clonotype originates from a woman aged 50 to 60 who had been exposed to COVID-19. The source material was PBMCs or T cells enriched from blood (not recorded which).

The CDR3 bases are TGCGCCAGCAGCCGAGAGTGGGGGGTTCCCACAGATACGCAGTATTTT. It is translated as CASSREWGVPTDTQYF. The chain couples TRBV4-3 to TRBJ2-3; a possible D gene is TRBD2 (6 bases). Trimming pared 4 bases from V and 2 bases from J, leaving 16 bases between. The CDR3 loop spans 16 amino acids. Germline-derived CDR1 and CDR2 are LGHNA and YSLEER.